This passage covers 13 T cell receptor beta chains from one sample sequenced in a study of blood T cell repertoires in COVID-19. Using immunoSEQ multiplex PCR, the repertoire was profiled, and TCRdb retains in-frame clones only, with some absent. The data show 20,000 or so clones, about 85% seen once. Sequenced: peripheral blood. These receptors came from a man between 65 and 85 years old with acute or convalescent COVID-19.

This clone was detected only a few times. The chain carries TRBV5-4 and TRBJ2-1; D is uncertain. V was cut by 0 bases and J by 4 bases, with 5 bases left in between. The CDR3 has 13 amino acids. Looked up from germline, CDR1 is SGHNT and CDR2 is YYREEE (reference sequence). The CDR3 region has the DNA TGTGCCAGCAGCTTGGCAAATTACAATGAGCAGTTCTTC. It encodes CASSLANYNEQFF.

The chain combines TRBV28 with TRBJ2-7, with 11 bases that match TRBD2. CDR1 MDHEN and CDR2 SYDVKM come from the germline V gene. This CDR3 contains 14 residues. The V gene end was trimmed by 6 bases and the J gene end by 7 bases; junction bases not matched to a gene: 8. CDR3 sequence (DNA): TGTGCCAGCAGATTAGCGGGAGGGCCGGGGGAGCAGTACTTC. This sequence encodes CASRLAGGPGEQYF.

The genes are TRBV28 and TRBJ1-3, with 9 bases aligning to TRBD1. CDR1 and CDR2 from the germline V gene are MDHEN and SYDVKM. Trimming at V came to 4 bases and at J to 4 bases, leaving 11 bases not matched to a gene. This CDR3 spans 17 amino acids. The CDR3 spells CASSSNRGRGTGNTIYF. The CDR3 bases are TGTGCCAGCAGTTCAAACAGGGGGCGCGGGACCGGAAACACCATATATTTT.

The CDR3 loop reads CASSPRIAGVEQYF. In nucleotides, the CDR3 is TGTGCCAGCAGTCCACGGATAGCGGGAGTCGAGCAGTACTTC. This chain links TRBV27 with TRBJ2-7; 9 bases align to TRBD2. CDR1 and CDR2 from the germline V gene are MNHEY and SMNVEV (reference sequence). Germline trimming cut 5 bases from V and 6 bases from J; bases unmatched to any gene: 8. CDR3 length: 14 residues.

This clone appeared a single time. The DNA for the CDR3 is TGCGCCAGCAGCCAAGATTACGGGAGTCCCGGAGATACGCAGTATTTT. As protein: CASSQDYGSPGDTQYF. The rearrangement uses TRBV4-1 and TRBJ2-3; TRBD2 might be the D (6 bases). Trimming pared 0 bases from V and 5 bases from J, leaving 15 bases between. Germline CDR1 and CDR2: MGHRA and YSYEKL. There are 16 residues in the CDR3.

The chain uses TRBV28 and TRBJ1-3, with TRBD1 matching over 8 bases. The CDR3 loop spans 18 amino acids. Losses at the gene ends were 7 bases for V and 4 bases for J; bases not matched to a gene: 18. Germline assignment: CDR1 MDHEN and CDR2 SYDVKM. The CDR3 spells CASIPSWATGAGGNTIYF. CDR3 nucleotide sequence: TGTGCCAGCATCCCCTCTTGGGCGACAGGGGCGGGAGGAAACACCATATATTTT. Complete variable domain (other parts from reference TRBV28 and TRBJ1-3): DVKVTQSSRYLVKRTGEKVFLECVQDMDHENMFWYRQDPGLGLRLIYFSYDVKMKEKGDIPEGYSVSREKKERFSLILESASTNQTSMYLCASIPSWATGAGGNTIYFGEGSWLTVV.

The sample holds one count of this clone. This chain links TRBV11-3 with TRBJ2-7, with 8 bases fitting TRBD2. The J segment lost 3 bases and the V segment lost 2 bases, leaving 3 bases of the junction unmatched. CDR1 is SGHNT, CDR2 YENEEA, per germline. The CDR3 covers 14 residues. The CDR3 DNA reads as TGTGCCAGCAGCTTAACTAGCGGTAACTACGAGCAGTACTTC. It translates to CASSLTSGNYEQYF.

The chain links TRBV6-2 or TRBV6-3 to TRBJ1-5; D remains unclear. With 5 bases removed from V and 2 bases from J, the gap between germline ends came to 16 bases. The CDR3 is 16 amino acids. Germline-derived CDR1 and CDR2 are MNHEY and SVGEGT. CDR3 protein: CASSRPTGRGNQPQHF. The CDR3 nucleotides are TGTGCCAGCAGTCGCCCGACCGGGAGGGGCAATCAGCCCCAGCATTTT.

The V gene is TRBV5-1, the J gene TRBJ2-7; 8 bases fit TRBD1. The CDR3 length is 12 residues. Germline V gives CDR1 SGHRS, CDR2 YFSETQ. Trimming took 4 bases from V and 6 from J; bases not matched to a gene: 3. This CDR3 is CASSRQGPEQYF. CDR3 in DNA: TGCGCCAGCAGCCGACAGGGGCCCGAGCAGTACTTC.

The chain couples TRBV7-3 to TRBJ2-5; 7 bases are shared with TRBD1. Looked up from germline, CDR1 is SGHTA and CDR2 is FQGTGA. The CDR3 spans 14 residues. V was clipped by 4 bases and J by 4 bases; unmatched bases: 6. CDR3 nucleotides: TGTGCCAGCAGCTCGGGACAGCCAGGAGAGACCCAGTACTTC. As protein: CASSSGQPGETQYF.

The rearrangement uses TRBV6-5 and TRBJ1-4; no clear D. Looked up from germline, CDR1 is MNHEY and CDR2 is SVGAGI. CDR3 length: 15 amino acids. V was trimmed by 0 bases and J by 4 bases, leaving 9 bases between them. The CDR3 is CASSYSWAYNEKLFF. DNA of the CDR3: TGTGCCAGCAGTTACTCGTGGGCGTATAATGAAAAACTGTTTTTT.

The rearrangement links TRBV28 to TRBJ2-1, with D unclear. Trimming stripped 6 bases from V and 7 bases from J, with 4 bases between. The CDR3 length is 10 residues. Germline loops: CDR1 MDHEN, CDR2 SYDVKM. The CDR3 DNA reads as TGTGCCAGCAGCCGGAATGAGCAGTTCTTC. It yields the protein CASSRNEQFF.

CDR3 coding DNA: TGTGCCAGCAGCCCAGACAGGGGCGAGGGGAGTGGCTACACCTTC. Encoded protein: CASSPDRGEGSGYTF. This rearrangement joins TRBV5-4 to TRBJ1-2; 8 bases agree with TRBD1. The ends lost 4 bases at V and 7 bases at J; junction bases unmatched: 12. CDR1 is SGHNT and CDR2 is YYREEE in the germline V gene (reference sequence). This CDR3 contains 15 residues.